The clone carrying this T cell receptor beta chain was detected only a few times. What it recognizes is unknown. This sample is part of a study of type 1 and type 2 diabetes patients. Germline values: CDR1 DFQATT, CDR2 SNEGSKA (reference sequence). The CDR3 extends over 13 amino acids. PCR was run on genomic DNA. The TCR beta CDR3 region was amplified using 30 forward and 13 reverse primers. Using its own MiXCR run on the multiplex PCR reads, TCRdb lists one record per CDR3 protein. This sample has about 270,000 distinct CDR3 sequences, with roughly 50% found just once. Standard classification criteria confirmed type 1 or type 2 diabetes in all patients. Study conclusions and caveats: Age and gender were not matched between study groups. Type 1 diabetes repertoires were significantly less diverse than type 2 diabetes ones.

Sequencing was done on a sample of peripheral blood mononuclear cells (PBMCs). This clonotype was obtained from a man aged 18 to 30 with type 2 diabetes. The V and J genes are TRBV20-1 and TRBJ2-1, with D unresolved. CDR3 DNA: TGCAGCGCCGCCACCAGGAATTACAATGAGCAGTTCTTC. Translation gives CSAATRNYNEQFF.